One and the same sample provided the 30 T cell receptor beta chains below, sequenced in a study of blood T cells in healthy people across ages. The use of a sample-barcoded 5' primer and a J-beta primer mix characterized a second PCR of about 6 to 11 cycles. TCRdb redid the calling of the 5' RACE reads with MiXCR, one entry per CDR3 protein. The sample holds more than 900,000 distinct CDR3 sequences, 20% to 25% seen once. This same sample was also part of a study on T cells of mothers and their children.

Sequencing was performed on blood. The receptors shown here come from a girl aged 2 to 10 in good health.

This clonotype was counted only a few times. The J gene is TRBJ1-1, the V gene TRBV5-1; D unclear. Trimming cost V 5 bases and J 3 bases, with 17 bases left between them. The CDR3 loop spans 15 amino acids. The germline CDR1 and CDR2 sequences are SGHRS and YFSETQ. The CDR3 DNA follows: TGCGCCAGCAGTCTGTCGGAAGTTGGGTACACTGAAGCTTTCTTT. Translated, it gives CASSLSEVGYTEAFF.

This clonotype showed up just a few times. The chain employs TRBV29-1 and TRBJ1-2; maybe TRBD1 (5 bases). Germline lookup yields CDR1 SQVTM and CDR2 ANQGSEA. The ends were cut back, 0 bases at V and 0 bases at J, with 8 bases in the middle. The CDR3 is made up of 14 amino acids. CDR3 residues: CSVEDQGANYGYTF. DNA of the CDR3: TGCAGCGTTGAAGATCAAGGGGCTAACTATGGCTACACCTTC.

The chain links TRBV28 to TRBJ2-4; 9 bases align to TRBD2. This CDR3 comprises 16 residues. With 5 bases clipped from V and 2 bases from J, the junction kept 7 bases outside the gene matches. Germline V gene data show CDR1 as MDHEN and CDR2 as SYDVKM. The DNA for the CDR3 is TGTGCCAGCAGTGCTTTAGCGGGAGTGTCCAAAAACATTCAGTACTTC. Encoded protein: CASSALAGVSKNIQYF.

The chain has TRBV20-1 and TRBJ2-1, with no clear D. The CDR3 is 15 residues long. Germline-derived CDR1 and CDR2 are DFQATT and SNEGSKA (reference sequence). Trimming cost V 3 bases and J 6 bases, with 18 bases left between them. CDR3 loop: CSASSFYRDLNEQFF. CDR3 in DNA: TGCAGTGCTAGTTCATTTTATCGTGACCTCAATGAGCAGTTCTTC.

This chain connects TRBV29-1 to TRBJ2-7; D is unclear. There are 13 residues in the CDR3. V lost 1 base and J 5 bases, leaving 12 bases between the germline ends. Germline-derived CDR1 and CDR2 are SQVTM and ANQGSEA. This CDR3 reads CSVEADTLHEQYF. The CDR3 bases are TGCAGCGTTGAAGCGGATACACTCCACGAGCAGTACTTC.

The J gene is TRBJ2-7, the V gene TRBV7-8; D is uncertain. The J call is doubtful: the DNA matches TRBJ2-1 better. The CDR3 contains 15 residues. Germline V gene sequence: CDR1 SGHVS, CDR2 FQNEAQ. The CDR3 sequence is CASIGLADPYNEQFF. The CDR3 nucleotides read TGTGCCAGCATCGGGTTGGCAGACCCTTACAATGAGCAGTTCTTC.

This clonotype was detected a few times. The rearrangement uses TRBV2 and TRBJ1-2; TRBD1 is a possible D gene (5 bases). CDR1 is SNHLY and CDR2 is FYNNEI in the germline V gene. Trimming took 7 bases from V and 2 from J, leaving 11 bases between them. The CDR3 runs to 13 residues. The CDR3 DNA is TGTGCCAGCATCCTGGGGGGGAACTATGGCTACACCTTC. Amino acid sequence: CASILGGNYGYTF.

This clonotype was seen a handful of times. The rearrangement links TRBV9 to TRBJ2-1, with unresolved D. CDR1 is SGDLS and CDR2 is YYNGEE in the germline V gene. The V and J ends lost 1 base and 8 bases respectively, with 10 bases between them. The CDR3 is 13 residues long. CDR3: CASSVYLGYEQFF. CDR3 in DNA: TGTGCCAGCAGCGTATATCTGGGGTATGAGCAGTTCTTC.

This clonotype was detected a few times. The J gene is TRBJ2-1, the V gene TRBV18; D might be TRBD2 (5 bases). The assigned J gene may be wrong: the sequence end matches TRBJ2-7 better. Germline V gene sequence: CDR1 KGHSH, CDR2 LQKENI. This CDR3 spans 13 amino acids. CDR3 sequence: CASSPGESYEQYF. CDR3 DNA: TGTGCCAGCTCACCAGGGGAGTCCTACGAGCAGTACTTC.

The J gene is TRBJ2-2, the V gene TRBV5-1; 7 bases match TRBD1. Germline assignment: CDR1 SGHRS and CDR2 YFSETQ. CDR3 length: 14 amino acids. The V and J ends lost 6 bases and 6 bases, in that order; junction bases with no gene match: 8. The CDR3, as DNA: TGCGCCAGCAATGACAGGGACCCCTCCGGGGAGCTGTTTTTT. It specifies CASNDRDPSGELFF.

There are a few counts of this clonotype. The chain couples TRBV3-1 to TRBJ2-7, with D perhaps matching TRBD1 or TRBD2 (5 bases each). Per germline, CDR1 LGHDT and CDR2 YNNKEL (reference sequence). V was cut by 0 bases and J by 2 bases, with 17 bases left in between. The CDR3 runs 17 residues. CDR3 bases: TGTGCCAGCAGCCAAGATCGTCAGGGATGGGACCCCTACGAGCAGTACTTC. Residues: CASSQDRQGWDPYEQYF.

This clonotype was seen a handful of times. This chain's CDR3 is CSIRSPKPQNTEAFF. The DNA of the CDR3 is TGCAGCATCAGATCCCCGAAACCCCAGAACACTGAAGCTTTCTTT. This rearrangement joins TRBV29-1 to TRBJ1-1, with no clear D. V lost 8 bases, J lost 1 base, and 20 bases lay in between. The CDR3 has 15 residues. Per germline, CDR1 SQVTM and CDR2 ANQGSEA.

The genes are TRBV4-2 and TRBJ2-7; 7 bases line up with TRBD2. V was clipped by 5 bases and J by 5 bases; unmatched bases: 9. The V gene's germline CDR1 is LGHNA and CDR2 YNFKEQ. CDR3 length: 14 amino acids. The CDR3: CASSGAGKSNEQYF. The CDR3 bases are TGTGCCAGCAGCGGAGCGGGAAAATCCAACGAGCAGTACTTC.

This clonotype was picked up a small number of times. The J gene is TRBJ1-5, the V gene TRBV4-1; D not certain. Germline V gene data show CDR1 as MGHRA and CDR2 as YSYEKL. The CDR3 length is 17 residues. Trimming left V 4 bases short and J 1 base short, with 17 bases between. The CDR3 DNA sequence: TGCGCCAGCAGCCCGAATGCGGCACAGTTCAGCAATCAGCCCCAGCATTTT. The encoded protein is CASSPNAAQFSNQPQHF.

Concerning this clonotype itself: The junction departs from germline at one end; a sequencing error may be responsible. The chain combines TRBV7-9 with TRBJ2-7, with D maybe TRBD1 (6 bases). Germline V gene sequence: CDR1 SEHNR, CDR2 FQNEAQ (reference sequence). The CDR3 has 12 residues. The CDR3 loop reads CAGSLTGPRQYF. In DNA, the CDR3 is TGTGCCGGCAGCTTAACAGGGCCGCGGCAGTACTTC.

The CDR3 DNA follows: TGCAGTGCTAGATCGACAGGGGTGACGCCCCAGCATTTT. Its protein product is CSARSTGVTPQHF. This sequence joins TRBV20-1 and TRBJ1-5, with 8 positions matching TRBD1. The V gene end was trimmed by 2 bases and the J gene end by 9 bases; junction bases not matched to a gene: 6. This CDR3 contains 13 residues. Germline CDR1 DFQATT, CDR2 SNEGSKA (reference sequence).

The chain carries TRBV6-1 and TRBJ2-4, with a possible D match to TRBD2 (5 bases). Germline V CDR1 and CDR2: MNHNS, SASEGT. The CDR3 extends over 16 amino acids. V was clipped by 6 bases and J by 4 bases, with 19 bases between them. For the CDR3, the DNA is TGTGCCAGCAGCTTAGACGGGATTAACCCGAAAAACATTCAGTACTTC. Residues: CASSLDGINPKNIQYF.

The chain joins TRBV29-1 to TRBJ2-7; 8 bases are a match to TRBD2. The V gene end was trimmed by 0 bases and the J gene end by 9 bases; junction bases not matched to a gene: 19. The CDR3 spans 17 residues. Germline CDR1 reads SQVTM; CDR2 reads ANQGSEA. The CDR3 here is CSVEDLGSGDITGRQYF. CDR3 nucleotides: TGCAGCGTTGAAGATCTGGGTAGCGGGGACATAACAGGAAGGCAGTACTTC.

This clonotype has just a few counts. The chain employs TRBV20-1 and TRBJ2-7; 7 bases are a match to TRBD2. Germline trimming cut 6 bases from V and 0 bases from J; bases unmatched to any gene: 11. The CDR3 sequence is 15 residues long. Germline CDR1 DFQATT, CDR2 SNEGSKA (reference sequence). The CDR3 DNA reads as TGCAGTGCCGAGGGAGGGGAAAATCTCTCCTACGAGCAGTACTTC. Its protein is CSAEGGENLSYEQYF.

The chain carries TRBV20-1 and TRBJ1-4; 8 nucleotides line up with TRBD1. Per the germline V gene, CDR1 is DFQATT and CDR2 is SNEGSKA (reference sequence). The CDR3 runs 17 residues. The ends lost 2 bases at V and 5 bases at J; junction bases unmatched: 13. The CDR3 DNA reads as TGCAGTGCTAGACCCCTAGGGGGAACAGGGGGAAATGAAAAACTGTTTTTT. It is translated as CSARPLGGTGGNEKLFF.

This clonotype was counted between two and nine times. The J gene is TRBJ2-5, the V gene TRBV20-1; no firm D call. The J call may be faulty, since TRBJ2-1 better matches the DNA end. The length of the CDR3 is 10 residues. Germline values: CDR1 DFQATT, CDR2 SNEGSKA (reference sequence). The CDR3 protein is CSASLGEQFF. The CDR3 coding sequence is TGCAGTGCTAGTCTGGGGGAGCAGTTCTTC.

This clonotype was found a few times. One base away lies a much larger clone, so this may be a sequencing read error. The chain links TRBV6-4 to TRBJ1-2; 11 bases line up with TRBD1. This CDR3 comprises 14 residues. From germline, CDR1 is MRHNA and CDR2 SNTAGT. After removal of 4 bases from V and 4 bases from J, the junction contained 2 bases not matched to a gene. The CDR3 nucleotides read TGTGCCAGCAGTGGCGGGACAGGGGGCTATGGCTACACCTTC. Translating it yields CASSGGTGGYGYTF.

This chain connects TRBV18 to TRBJ1-3; unclear D gene. The germline V gene encodes CDR1 KGHSH and CDR2 LQKENI. The V gene lost 2 bases and the J gene lost 3 bases, with 5 bases spanning the gap. The CDR3 is 13 amino acids. The DNA for the CDR3 is TGTGCCAGCTCACCAGGGGTTGGAAACACCATATATTTT. Its translation is CASSPGVGNTIYF.

This rearrangement joins TRBV28 to TRBJ1-3; D remains unclear. The germline V and J ends were trimmed by 6 bases and 7 bases, with 22 bases remaining between them. Germline assignment: CDR1 MDHEN and CDR2 SYDVKM. The CDR3 sequence is 16 residues long. CDR3 sequence (DNA): TGTGCCAGCAGCCTCCTCCCTGGGCAAGTTACGAACACCATATATTTT. This gives the protein CASSLLPGQVTNTIYF. Filled out from reference TRBV28 and TRBJ1-3, the complete variable domain reads DVKVTQSSRYLVKRTGEKVFLECVQDMDHENMFWYRQDPGLGLRLIYFSYDVKMKEKGDIPEGYSVSREKKERFSLILESASTNQTSMYLCASSLLPGQVTNTIYFGEGSWLTVV.

This clonotype was counted a few times. The gene calls are TRBV7-3 and TRBJ2-5; 8 nucleotides agree with TRBD2. Near its end, the DNA agrees better with TRBJ2-1, so the J call may be wrong. This CDR3 region has 14 residues. CDR1 and CDR2 (germline): SGHTA, FQGTGA. The CDR3: CASSQNGGENEQFF. CDR3 nucleotides: TGTGCCAGCAGCCAAAACGGGGGGGAAAATGAGCAGTTCTTC.

This chain connects TRBV7-9 to TRBJ2-3, with D maybe TRBD2 (6 bases). CDR3 length: 15 residues. CDR1 and CDR2 from the germline V gene are SEHNR and FQNEAQ (reference sequence). Trimming shortened V by 8 bases and J by 0 bases, and 15 bases separated the two germline ends. CDR3 in amino acids: CASGTWPLSTDTQYF. The CDR3 region has the DNA TGTGCCAGCGGGACTTGGCCGCTTAGCACAGATACGCAGTATTTT.

The chain joins TRBV7-9 to TRBJ2-5, with TRBD1 identical over 7 bases. The germline V gene has CDR1 SEHNR and CDR2 FQNEAQ (reference sequence). The CDR3 extends over 12 amino acids. The ends lost 5 bases at V and 11 bases at J; junction bases unmatched: 8. The chain's CDR3 is CASSEETGIQYF. In DNA form, the CDR3 reads TGTGCCAGCAGCGAAGAGACAGGGATTCAGTACTTC.

In its sample, this clonotype was seen a few times. The junction does not match germline at one end; this may be a read error. The chain uses TRBV6-2 or TRBV6-3 and TRBJ2-7, with 9 bases that match TRBD1. The CDR3 spans 11 residues. Looked up from germline, CDR1 is MNHEY and CDR2 is SVGEGT. For the CDR3, the DNA is TGTGCCAGCAGTCAAACTGGACAGGGGAACTTC. Protein: CASSQTGQGNF.

This clonotype was detected only a few times. The chain employs TRBV24-1 and TRBJ1-3; D might be TRBD1 (5 bases). V lost 10 bases to trimming and J lost 4 bases, with 13 bases between them. Germline CDR1 and CDR2: KGHDR and SFDVKD. The CDR3 runs to 13 residues. CDR3 region: CATSQGQGNTIYF. CDR3 in DNA: TGTGCCACGTCTCAGGGCCAAGGAAACACCATATATTTT.

At least ten counts were recorded for this clonotype. The chain recombines TRBV5-1 with TRBJ2-1, with D perhaps matching TRBD1 (5 bases). This CDR3 region has 14 residues. Looked up from germline, CDR1 is SGHRS and CDR2 is YFSETQ. V was trimmed by 3 bases and J by 5 bases, leaving 12 bases between them. The DNA for the CDR3 is TGCGCCAGCAGCTCCCTATGGGGCCACAATGAGCAGTTCTTC. This gives the protein CASSSLWGHNEQFF.